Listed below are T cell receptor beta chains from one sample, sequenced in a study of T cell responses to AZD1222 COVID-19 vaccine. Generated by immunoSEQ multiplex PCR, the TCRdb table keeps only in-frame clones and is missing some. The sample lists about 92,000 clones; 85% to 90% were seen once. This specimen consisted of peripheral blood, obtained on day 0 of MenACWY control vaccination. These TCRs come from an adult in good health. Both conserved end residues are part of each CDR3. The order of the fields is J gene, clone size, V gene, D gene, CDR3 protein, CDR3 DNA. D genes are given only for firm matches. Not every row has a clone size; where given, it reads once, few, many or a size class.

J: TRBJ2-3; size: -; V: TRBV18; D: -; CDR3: CASSPETVTTDTQYF; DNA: TGTGCCAGCTCACCCGAGACTGTAACCACAGATACGCAGTATTTT
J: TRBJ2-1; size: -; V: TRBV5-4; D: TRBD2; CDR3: CASSSASGADEQFF; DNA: TGTGCCAGCAGCTCGGCTAGCGGGGCCGATGAGCAGTTCTTC
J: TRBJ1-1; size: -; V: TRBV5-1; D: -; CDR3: CASSLELSKNTEAFF; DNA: TGCGCCAGCAGCTTGGAGCTCTCGAAGAACACTGAAGCTTTCTTT
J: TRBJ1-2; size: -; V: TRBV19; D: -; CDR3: CASSTRLYGYTF; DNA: TGTGCCAGTAGTACCCGACTCTATGGCTACACCTTC
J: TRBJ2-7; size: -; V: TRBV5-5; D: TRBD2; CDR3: CASSSLYSGGYEQYF; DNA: TGTGCCAGCAGTTCCCTCTATAGCGGGGGTTACGAGCAGTACTTC
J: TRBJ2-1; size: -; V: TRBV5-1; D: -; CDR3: CASSLRESYNEQFF; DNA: TGCGCCAGCAGCTTGAGGGAATCCTACAATGAGCAGTTCTTC
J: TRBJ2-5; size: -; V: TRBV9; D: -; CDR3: CASSLSGGGTQYF; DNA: TGTGCCAGCAGCCTCTCAGGGGGAGGGACCCAGTACTTC
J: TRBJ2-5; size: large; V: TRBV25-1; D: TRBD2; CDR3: CASSTRWRGSGETQYF; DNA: TGTGCCAGCAGCACCCGTTGGCGGGGGTCGGGAGAGACCCAGTACTTC
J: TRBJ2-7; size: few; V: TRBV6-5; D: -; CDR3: CASSPGWSSYEQYF; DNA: TGTGCCAGCAGTCCCGGTTGGTCCTCCTACGAGCAGTACTTC
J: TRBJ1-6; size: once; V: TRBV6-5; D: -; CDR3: CASSYSSGFYSPLHF; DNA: TGTGCCAGCAGTTACTCATCAGGTTTTTATTCACCCCTCCACTTT
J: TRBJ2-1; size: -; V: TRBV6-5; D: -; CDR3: CASSNNPSYNEQFF; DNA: TGTGCCAGCAGTAACAACCCATCCTACAATGAGCAGTTCTTC
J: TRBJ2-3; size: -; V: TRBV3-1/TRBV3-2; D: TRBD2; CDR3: CASSPRGGFSTDTQYF; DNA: TGTGCCAGCAGCCCCCGGGGGGGGTTCAGCACAGATACGCAGTATTTT
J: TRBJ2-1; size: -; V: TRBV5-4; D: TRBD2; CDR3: CASSLRTSGHVYNEQFF; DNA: TGTGCCAGCAGCTTGAGGACTAGCGGTCATGTTTACAATGAGCAGTTCTTC
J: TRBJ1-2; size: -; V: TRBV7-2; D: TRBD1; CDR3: CASSPGQGDAYGYTF; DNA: TGTGCCAGCAGCCCAGGACAGGGGGATGCCTATGGCTACACCTTC
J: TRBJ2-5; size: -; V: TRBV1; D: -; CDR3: CTSSPLASGPFWETQYF; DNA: TGCACCAGCAGCCCGCTCGCTAGCGGACCTTTTTGGGAGACCCAGTACTTC
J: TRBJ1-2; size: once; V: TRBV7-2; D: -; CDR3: CASSLGNTSPRYGYTF; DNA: TGTGCCAGCAGCTTAGGGAATACCAGCCCTAGGTATGGCTACACCTTC
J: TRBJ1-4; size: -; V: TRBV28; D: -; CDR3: CASNTLVGEKLFF; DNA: TGTGCCAGCAACACTCTAGTAGGTGAAAAACTGTTTTTT
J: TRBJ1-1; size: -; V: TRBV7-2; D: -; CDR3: CASSLRGIMNTEAFF; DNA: TGTGCCAGCAGCTTACGGGGGATCATGAACACTGAAGCTTTCTTT
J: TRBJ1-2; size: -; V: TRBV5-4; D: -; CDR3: CASSLAGGERGYTF; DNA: TGTGCCAGCAGCTTGGCCGGCGGGGAACGGGGCTACACCTTC
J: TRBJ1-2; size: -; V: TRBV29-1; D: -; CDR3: CSVDLLPNYGYTF; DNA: TGCAGCGTTGATCTGCTACCAAACTATGGCTACACCTTC
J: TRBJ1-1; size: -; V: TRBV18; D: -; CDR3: CASSPQGMNTEAFF; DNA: TGTGCCAGCTCACCACAAGGGATGAACACTGAAGCTTTCTTT
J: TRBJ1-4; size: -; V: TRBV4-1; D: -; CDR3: CASSHPLGHNEKLFF; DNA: TGCGCCAGCAGCCATCCTTTAGGGCACAATGAAAAACTGTTTTTT
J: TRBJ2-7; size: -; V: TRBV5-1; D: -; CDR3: CASSLLGGNEYEQYF; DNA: TGCGCCAGCAGCCTCCTAGGAGGGAACGAGTACGAGCAGTACTTC
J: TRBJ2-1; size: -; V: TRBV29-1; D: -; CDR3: CSVETTDWEQFF; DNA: TGCAGCGTTGAAACGACCGACTGGGAGCAGTTCTTC
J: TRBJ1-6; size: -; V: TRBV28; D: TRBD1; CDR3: CASTLGTEYNSPLHF; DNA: TGTGCCAGCACCCTGGGGACAGAGTATAATTCACCCCTCCACTTT
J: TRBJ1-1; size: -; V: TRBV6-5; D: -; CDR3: CASSPNRVNTEAFF; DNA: TGTGCCAGCAGCCCCAACCGGGTGAACACTGAAGCTTTCTTT
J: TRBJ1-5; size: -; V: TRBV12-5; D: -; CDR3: CASGPGTDSNQPQHF; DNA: TGTGCTAGTGGCCCCGGGACGGATAGCAATCAGCCCCAGCATTTT
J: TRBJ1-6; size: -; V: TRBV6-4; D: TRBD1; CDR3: CASSAEGQGYSPLHF; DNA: TGTGCCAGCAGTGCAGAGGGACAGGGCTATTCACCCCTCCACTTT
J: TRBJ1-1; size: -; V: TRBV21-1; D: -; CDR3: CASSKEGHRSFMNTEAFF; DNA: TGTGCCAGCAGCAAAGAGGGACATCGCTCATTCATGAACACTGAAGCTTTCTTT
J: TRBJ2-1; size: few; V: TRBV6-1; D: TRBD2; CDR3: CASSELAGGYNEQFF; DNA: TGTGCCAGCAGTGAACTAGCGGGGGGGTACAATGAGCAGTTCTTC
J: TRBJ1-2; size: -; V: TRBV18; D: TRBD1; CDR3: CASSPPQGDYGYTF; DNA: TGTGCCAGCTCACCTCCTCAGGGGGACTATGGCTACACCTTC
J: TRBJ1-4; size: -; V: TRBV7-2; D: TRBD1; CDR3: CASSLGQGVLEKLFF; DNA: TGTGCCAGCAGCTTGGGACAGGGGGTTCTAGAAAAACTGTTTTTT
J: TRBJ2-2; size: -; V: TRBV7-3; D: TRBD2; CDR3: CASSRGLAGTTNTGELFF; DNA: TGTGCCAGCAGCCGAGGACTAGCGGGGACGACGAACACCGGGGAGCTGTTTTTT
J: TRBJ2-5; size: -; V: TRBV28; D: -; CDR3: CASNSRIWGETQYF; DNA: TGTGCCAGCAATTCCCGGATCTGGGGGGAGACCCAGTACTTC
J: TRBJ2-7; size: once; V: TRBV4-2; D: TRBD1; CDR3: CASSQAQQGAYEQYF; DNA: TGTGCCAGCAGCCAAGCCCAGCAGGGGGCCTACGAGCAGTACTTC
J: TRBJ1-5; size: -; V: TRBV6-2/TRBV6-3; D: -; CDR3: CASSYFLGTNQPQHF; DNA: TGTGCCAGCAGTTATTTCTTGGGGACCAATCAGCCCCAGCATTTT
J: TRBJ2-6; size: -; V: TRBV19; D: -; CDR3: CATSSLSGANVLTF; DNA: TGTGCCACCTCCAGTCTCTCTGGGGCCAACGTCCTGACTTTC
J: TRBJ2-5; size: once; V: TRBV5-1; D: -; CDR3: CASSSPLGGGLGETQYF; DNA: TGCGCCAGCAGCTCCCCCTTGGGAGGGGGGCTCGGAGAGACCCAGTACTTC
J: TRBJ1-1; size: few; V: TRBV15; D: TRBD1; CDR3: CATSSDRGSAEAFF; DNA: TGTGCCACCAGCAGTGACAGGGGGAGCGCTGAAGCTTTCTTT
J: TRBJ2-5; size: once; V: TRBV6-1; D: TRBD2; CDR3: CASSVAGDVGKTQYF; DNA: TGTGCCAGCAGTGTAGCGGGGGATGTCGGGAAGACCCAGTACTTC
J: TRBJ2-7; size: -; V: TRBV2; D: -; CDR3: CASTGSPYEQYF; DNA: TGTGCCAGCACGGGCAGTCCCTACGAGCAGTACTTC
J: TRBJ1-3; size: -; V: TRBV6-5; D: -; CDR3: CASRVTDSGNTIYF; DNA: TGTGCCAGCAGGGTGACAGACTCTGGAAACACCATATATTTT
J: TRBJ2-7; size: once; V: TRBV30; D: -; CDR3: CAWRRGTLGEQYF; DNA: TGTGCCTGGAGGCGGGGGACATTGGGGGAGCAGTACTTC
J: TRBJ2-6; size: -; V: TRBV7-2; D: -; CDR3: CASSLLGANVLTF; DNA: TGTGCCAGCAGCTTACTTGGGGCCAACGTCCTGACTTTC
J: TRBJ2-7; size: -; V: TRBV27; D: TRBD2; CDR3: CASSLWAGRDHEQYF; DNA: TGTGCCAGCAGTTTATGGGCAGGGAGGGATCACGAGCAGTACTTC
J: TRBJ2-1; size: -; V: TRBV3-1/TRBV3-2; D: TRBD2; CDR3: CASSPTLAGGRDEQFF; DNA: TGTGCCAGCAGCCCGACACTAGCGGGGGGGCGGGATGAGCAGTTCTTC
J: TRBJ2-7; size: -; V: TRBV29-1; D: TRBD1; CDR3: CSVGTVSYEQYF; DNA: TGCAGCGTGGGGACAGTCTCCTACGAGCAGTACTTC
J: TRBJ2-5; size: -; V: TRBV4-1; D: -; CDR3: CASSQGGVGLETQYF; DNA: TGCGCCAGCAGCCAGGGGGGTGTGGGTCTCGAGACCCAGTACTTC
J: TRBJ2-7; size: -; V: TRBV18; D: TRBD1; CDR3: CASSLQGTFTYEQYF; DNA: TGTGCCAGCTCATTACAGGGGACCTTCACCTACGAGCAGTACTTC
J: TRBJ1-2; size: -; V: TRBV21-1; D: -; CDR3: CARVGGNYGYTF; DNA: TGTGCCAGGGTAGGTGGAAACTATGGCTACACCTTC
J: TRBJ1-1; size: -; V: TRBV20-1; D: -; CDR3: CSAKGRGEAFF; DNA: TGCAGTGCTAAAGGACGGGGTGAAGCTTTCTTT
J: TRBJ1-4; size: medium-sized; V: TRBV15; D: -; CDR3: CATTDAAGEKLFF; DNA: TGTGCCACCACGGACGCAGCGGGGGAAAAACTGTTTTTT
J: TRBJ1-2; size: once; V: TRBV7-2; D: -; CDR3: CASSLGSWFNYGYTF; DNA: TGTGCCAGCAGCTTAGGTAGCTGGTTTAACTATGGCTACACCTTC
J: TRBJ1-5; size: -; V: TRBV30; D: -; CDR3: CAWSVKAYSNQPQHF; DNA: TGTGCCTGGAGTGTAAAGGCGTATAGCAATCAGCCCCAGCATTTT
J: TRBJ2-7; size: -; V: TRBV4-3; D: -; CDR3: CASSPPRGGAVHEQYF; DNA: TGCGCCAGCAGCCCCCCGAGGGGGGGCGCGGTCCACGAGCAGTACTTC